Below are 25 T cell receptor beta chains sequenced from a single sample in a study of T cells in localized non-small cell lung cancer. The protocol was immunoSEQ multiplex PCR, while the TCRdb copy is restricted to in-frame clones and leaves out a portion. Of 25,000 to 30,000 clones listed, roughly 90% were seen once; the top ten hold roughly 31%. The sequencing used peripheral blood, collected before any cancer treatment. The receptors were gathered from a female donor at least 60 years old with stage I lung adenocarcinoma.

J is TRBJ2-1 and V is TRBV7-3, with D perhaps TRBD1 (5 bases). Germline V gene lookup returns CDR1 SGHTA and CDR2 FQGTGA. The CDR3 has 14 residues. Trimming stripped 0 bases from V and 7 bases from J, with 10 bases between. CDR3 amino acids: CASSLTQGPNEQFF. The DNA of the CDR3 is TGTGCCAGCAGCTTAACCCAGGGTCCTAATGAGCAGTTCTTC. Complete variable domain (other parts from reference TRBV7-3 and TRBJ2-1): GAGVSQTPSNKVTEKGKYVELRCDPISGHTALYWYRQSLGQGPEFLIYFQGTGAADDSGLPNDRFFAVRPEGSVSTLKIQRTERGDSAVYLCASSLTQGPNEQFFGPGTRLTVL.

The chain uses TRBV19 and TRBJ2-2; TRBD2 matches at 7 bases. The CDR3 runs to 15 residues. V shed 10 bases and J 5 bases; nucleotides not matched to a gene: 13. Germline V gives CDR1 LNHDA, CDR2 SQIVND (reference sequence). In DNA form, the CDR3 reads TGTGCCACACGGACTAGAATGAGCGGGACCGGGGAGCTGTTTTTT. Protein: CATRTRMSGTGELFF.

The chain couples TRBV7-2 to TRBJ1-3, with 7 bases matching TRBD1. Germline CDR1 is SGHTA and CDR2 is FQGNSA. CDR3 length: 14 amino acids. V trimming: 5 bases; J trimming: 5 bases; junction bases outside the gene matches: 6. The CDR3 here is CASSHDRARNTIYF. CDR3 in DNA: TGTGCCAGCAGCCATGACAGGGCTCGAAACACCATATATTTT.

The gene calls are TRBV5-4 and TRBJ2-7, with 9 nucleotides matching TRBD1. CDR1 is SGHNT, CDR2 YYREEE, per germline (reference sequence). Trimming cost V 4 bases and J 5 bases; bases outside gene matches: 4. The CDR3 length is 13 residues. The CDR3 sequence is CASSLQGAHEQYF. The CDR3 nucleotides read TGTGCCAGCAGCCTACAGGGGGCTCACGAGCAGTACTTC. The whole variable domain, remainder taken from reference TRBV5-4 and TRBJ2-7, is ETGVTQSPTHLIKTRGQQVTLRCSSQSGHNTVSWYQQALGQGPQFIFQYYREEENGRGNFPPRFSGLQFPNYSSELNVNALELDDSALYLCASSLQGAHEQYFGPGTRLTVT.

The V and J genes are TRBV14 and TRBJ2-1; TRBD2 matches 10 bases. Germline V gives CDR1 SGHDN, CDR2 FVKESK. This CDR3 contains 16 residues. With V trimmed by 0 bases and J by 9 bases, 8 bases remained unmatched. CDR3 sequence reads: CASSQDWLAGVGEQFF. The CDR3 nucleotides read TGTGCCAGCAGCCAAGATTGGCTAGCGGGAGTCGGTGAGCAGTTCTTC.

This clone was counted a single time. The V and J genes are TRBV28 and TRBJ1-5; possible D gene TRBD1, 5 bases. Trimming cost V 4 bases and J 3 bases, with 13 bases left between them. This CDR3 comprises 15 residues. The V gene's germline CDR1 is MDHEN and CDR2 SYDVKM. The CDR3 coding sequence is TGTGCCAGCAGTTCCCTCGACAGCCTCAATCAGCCCCAGCATTTT. Its translation is CASSSLDSLNQPQHF.

The V gene is TRBV5-1, the J gene TRBJ1-1, with TRBD1 matching 7 bases. This CDR3 has 15 amino acids. CDR1 and CDR2 (germline): SGHRS, YFSETQ. V trimming: 2 bases; J trimming: 3 bases; junction bases outside the gene matches: 7. The CDR3 is CASSFLSGGDTEAFF. DNA for the CDR3: TGCGCCAGCAGCTTCCTTTCAGGGGGTGACACTGAAGCTTTCTTT.

This clone was observed a few times. The V gene is TRBV28, the J gene TRBJ1-1; 8 bases map to TRBD1. The CDR3 spans 15 residues. Germline V gene sequence: CDR1 MDHEN, CDR2 SYDVKM. The ends lost 6 bases at V and 2 bases at J; junction bases unmatched: 8. CDR3 protein: CASRRRQGSNTEAFF. For the CDR3, the DNA is TGTGCCAGCAGGAGAAGACAGGGGTCTAACACTGAAGCTTTCTTT.

This chain joins TRBV2 and TRBJ2-1; D ambiguous. Looked up from germline, CDR1 is SNHLY and CDR2 is FYNNEI. The CDR3 runs to 12 residues. V was clipped by 7 bases and J by 4 bases, with 8 bases between them. The CDR3 bases are TGTGCCAGCAATGACCCATACAATGAGCAGTTCTTC. Its protein is CASNDPYNEQFF.

The V and J genes are TRBV2 and TRBJ2-5; the D is unclear. The CDR3 is 11 amino acids. Trimming cost V 6 bases and J 1 base, with 3 bases left between them. Germline CDR1 is SNHLY and CDR2 is FYNNEI. CDR3 sequence (DNA): TGTGCCAGCAGCCTCCAAGAGACCCAGTACTTC. It yields the protein CASSLQETQYF.

V gene TRBV10-3 combines with J gene TRBJ1-5; D remains unclear. CDR3 length: 14 residues. The germline V gene encodes CDR1 ENHRY and CDR2 SYGVKD. Trimming removed 0 bases at V and 6 bases at J, with 9 bases between. CDR3 sequence: CAISESSAFQPQHF. DNA of the CDR3: TGTGCCATCAGTGAGTCGTCAGCCTTTCAGCCCCAGCATTTT.

The chain links TRBV10-2 to TRBJ2-4; D gene uncertain. Germline lookup yields CDR1 WSHSY and CDR2 SAAADI. CDR3 length equals 13 residues. Trimming pared 7 bases from V and 0 bases from J, leaving 7 bases between. The CDR3 DNA is TGCGCCAGCACCACTCTAGCCAAAAACATTCAGTACTTC. It encodes CASTTLAKNIQYF.

The chain is built from TRBV7-8 and TRBJ1-2; D unclear. The CDR3 is made up of 13 amino acids. Germline lookup yields CDR1 SGHVS and CDR2 FQNEAQ. V was trimmed by 2 bases and J by 4 bases, leaving 8 bases between them. The CDR3 protein is CASSLTEGYGYTF. As DNA, the CDR3 is TGTGCCAGCAGCTTAACGGAGGGCTATGGCTACACCTTC.

This clone showed up just once. V is TRBV5-1 and J is TRBJ2-3; D may be TRBD2 (5 bases). The CDR3 has 14 amino acids. Per the germline V gene, CDR1 is SGHRS and CDR2 is YFSETQ. Trimming removed 0 bases from V and 6 bases from J, with 11 bases in between. The CDR3 region has the DNA TGCGCCAGCAGCTTGGGAACGGGGTGGGATACGCAGTATTTT. Amino acid sequence: CASSLGTGWDTQYF.

This chain uses TRBV7-2 with TRBJ2-2; D unclear. The germline V gene has CDR1 SGHTA and CDR2 FQGNSA. The CDR3 covers 15 residues. The ends were cut back, 1 base at V and 2 bases at J, with 8 bases in the middle. This chain's CDR3 is CASSLGGPNTGELFF. In nucleotides, the CDR3 is TGTGCCAGCAGCTTAGGTGGGCCCAACACCGGGGAGCTGTTTTTT.

The chain links TRBV5-4 to TRBJ2-7, with D perhaps assigned TRBD1 or TRBD2 (5 bases each). V lost 4 bases to trimming and J lost 7 bases, with 18 bases between them. Germline V gene sequence: CDR1 SGHNT, CDR2 YYREEE (reference sequence). The CDR3 spans 14 residues. Written as DNA, the CDR3 is TGTGCCAGCAGCCCCGGGACCTCACCTGGGGAGCAGTACTTC. As protein: CASSPGTSPGEQYF.

The gene calls are TRBV5-4 and TRBJ1-2; 8 bases map to TRBD1. Germline V gene data show CDR1 as SGHNT and CDR2 as YYREEE (reference sequence). Trimming took 5 bases from V and 8 from J; bases not matched to a gene: 14. The CDR3 extends over 15 amino acids. The CDR3, as DNA: TGTGCCAGCAGGCCCGGACAGGGAAACATTGGGGGCTACACCTTC. Translating gives CASRPGQGNIGGYTF.

This clone turned up a few times. The DNA of the CDR3 is TGTGCCAGCAGCTCGAGGACAGGGGGTCATGAGCAGTTCTTC. Its protein is CASSSRTGGHEQFF. The chain employs TRBV7-9 and TRBJ2-1, with TRBD1 matching 10 bases. CDR1 SEHNR and CDR2 FQNEAQ come from the germline V gene (reference sequence). The V gene end was trimmed by 4 bases and the J gene end by 8 bases; junction bases not matched to a gene: 5. The CDR3 has 14 amino acids.

The chain is built from TRBV6-5 and TRBJ2-7, with D uncertain. CDR1 and CDR2 (germline): MNHEY, SVGAGI. With 8 bases removed from V and 2 bases from J, the gap between germline ends came to 13 bases. CDR3 length: 13 residues. CDR3 DNA: TGTGCCAGCTCGGTCCCGGGCACCTACGAGCAGTACTTC. It codes for CASSVPGTYEQYF.

The chain employs TRBV2 and TRBJ1-4; a possible D gene is TRBD1 (5 bases). With 8 bases removed from V and 4 bases from J, the gap between germline ends came to 14 bases. Germline V gene data show CDR1 as SNHLY and CDR2 as FYNNEI. The CDR3 extends over 14 amino acids. The CDR3 here is CASLRGRNNEKLFF. The CDR3 nucleotides read TGTGCCAGCCTCCGGGGACGGAATAATGAAAAACTGTTTTTT.

V gene TRBV5-1 combines with J gene TRBJ1-6; possibly TRBD1 for D (6 bases). The CDR3 covers 17 residues. CDR1 and CDR2 (germline): SGHRS, YFSETQ. The V end lost 4 bases, the J end lost 6 bases, and 20 bases lay between the germline ends. The CDR3 here is CASSPQTGQFSNSPLHF. The CDR3 region has the DNA TGCGCCAGCAGCCCCCAGACAGGACAATTTTCTAATTCACCCCTCCACTTT. Complete variable domain (other parts from reference TRBV5-1 and TRBJ1-6): KAGVTQTPRYLIKTRGQQVTLSCSPISGHRSVSWYQQTPGQGLQFLFEYFSETQRNKGNFPGRFSGRQFSNSRSEMNVSTLELGDSALYLCASSPQTGQFSNSPLHFGNGTRLTVT.

This chain joins TRBV5-1 and TRBJ1-1; D gene uncertain. V was pared by 0 bases and J by 7 bases, with 10 bases between. This CDR3 region has 13 residues. Germline V gives CDR1 SGHRS, CDR2 YFSETQ. The CDR3: CASSLAPANEAFF. Here the CDR3 DNA reads TGCGCCAGCAGCTTGGCCCCCGCGAATGAAGCTTTCTTT.

CDR3 DNA sequence: TGTGCCATCAGTGCCAGCTCGGGTGAAGCTTTCTTT. Its protein is CAISASSGEAFF. This chain uses TRBV10-3 with TRBJ1-1; D remains ambiguous. The germline V gene has CDR1 ENHRY and CDR2 SYGVKD. V gave up 4 bases and J gave up 7 bases, with 10 bases separating them. The CDR3 has 12 residues.

This rearrangement joins TRBV5-1 to TRBJ2-1, with TRBD1 matching over 7 bases. Trimming removed 4 bases from V and 3 bases from J; junction bases left unmatched: 4. This CDR3 has 14 residues. The germline CDR1 and CDR2 sequences are SGHRS and YFSETQ. CDR3 region: CASSRGQVYNEQFF. CDR3 sequence (DNA): TGCGCCAGCAGCCGAGGACAGGTCTACAATGAGCAGTTCTTC.

This clone showed up just once. V and J are TRBV19 and TRBJ2-6; weak D call: TRBD2 (6 bases). Germline lookup yields CDR1 LNHDA and CDR2 SQIVND (reference sequence). V lost 1 base and J lost 7, with 8 bases in between. CDR3 size: 14 residues. This chain's CDR3 is CASSIAGTANVLTF. As DNA, the CDR3 is TGTGCCAGTAGTATAGCCGGGACTGCCAACGTCCTGACTTTC.